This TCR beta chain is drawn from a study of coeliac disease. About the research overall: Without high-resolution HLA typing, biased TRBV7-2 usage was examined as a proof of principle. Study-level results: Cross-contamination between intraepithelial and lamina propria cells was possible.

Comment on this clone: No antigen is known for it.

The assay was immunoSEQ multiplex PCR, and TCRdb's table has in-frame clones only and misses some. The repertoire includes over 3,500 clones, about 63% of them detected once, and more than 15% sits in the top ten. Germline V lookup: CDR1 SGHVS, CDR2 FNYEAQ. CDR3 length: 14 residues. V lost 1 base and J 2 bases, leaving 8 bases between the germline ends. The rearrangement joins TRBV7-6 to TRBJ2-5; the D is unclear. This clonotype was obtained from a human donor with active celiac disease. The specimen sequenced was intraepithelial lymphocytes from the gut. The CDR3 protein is CASSLVVVQETQYF. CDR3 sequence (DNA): TGTGCCAGCAGCTTAGTGGTAGTTCAAGAGACCCAGTACTTC.